This record looks at one T cell receptor beta chain sequence and its context. What this receptor recognizes is not known. One base away there is no much larger clone; base qualities are not given. The CDR3 runs 17 amino acids, cysteine and phenylalanine included. Just CDR3 DNA is preserved here, 51 bases in frame from base 1. Here V drops 2 bases and J drops 0 bases, and the junction holds 6 bases not matched to any gene. CDR1 and CDR2, looked up from the germline V gene, are KGHDR and SFDVKD. Library generation was performed with the immunoSEQ multiplex PCR assay. DNA from the cultured and isolated CD4+ T cells underwent TCR beta CDR3 sequencing. Regarding the original processing steps: Non-productive TCR sequences were removed, reads were trimmed to the CDR3 region, and CDR3s of at least 7 amino acids were retained. Antigen-specific clonotypes were identified with the MANAFEST web app by comparing expansion in peptide wells against reference cultures. To be called positive, a clone needed expansion at FDR<0.05 compared with the reference and with all other wells, an odds ratio greater than 5, and a frequency greater than 0.1% in two replicate wells. Cross-reactive clonotypes were defined as significantly expanded in SARS-CoV-2 spike wells and in at least one common cold coronavirus spike condition. CDR3 similarity was assessed by Levenshtein distance using the stringdist R package, and unrooted trees were constructed with ape in R 3.6.1. In its TCRdb copy, this immuneACCESS table keeps in-frame sequences only and misses some clones. Where compared with another copy, unresolved V genes explain less than half of these, and the others have no known cause. V and J calls plus clone size are reproduced from that table; the DNA served to infer D and trimming. The sample table records 35,000 to 40,000 clones; approximately 80% of these occur just once. Roughly 2% of the sample is taken by the ten largest.

This specimen belongs to a study of vaccination effects on CD4 cells after COVID-19 (dated by TCRdb to 2022 to 2024). Background for the entire study: Across the study, the median time from the second dose to post-vaccine sampling was 72 days (range 14 to 241). A total of around eleven COVID-19 convalescent patients and a handful of SARS-CoV-2-naive healthy vaccine recipients were included in the full study. SARS-CoV-2 spike-specific CD4+ TCR repertoires were compared before and after mRNA vaccination in COVID-19 convalescent patients and in infection-naive vaccine recipients. The Oncomine TCR Beta short-read assay on an Illumina iSeq 100 was used to sequence cultures from other donors in the study.

In the ViraFEST assay, PBMC were stimulated with viral peptide pools, and TCR sequencing was then used to find antigen-specific CD4+ T cell clonotypes based on their expansion. After around ten days of culture, CD4+ T cells were isolated with the EasySep CD4+ T cell isolation kit. Each participant got two doses of an mRNA SARS-CoV-2 vaccine, either BNT162b2 or mRNA-1273. None of the healthy vaccine recipients had a prior SARS-CoV-2 infection, which was confirmed by nucleocapsid antibody tests that came back negative both before and after vaccination. Each well held fewer than 2.5 million PBMC cultured in IMDM containing 5% human AB serum, about 10 IU/ml IL-2 and gentamicin, along with around 9.1 ug/ml peptides. On days 3 and 7, half of the culture medium was replaced with fresh IL-2-containing medium. Unless otherwise noted, each peptide stimulation condition was cultured in triplicate wells. Using Ficoll-Paque Plus gradient centrifugation, PBMC were separated from whole blood and then either used fresh or cryopreserved at -140C. The spike proteins of SARS-CoV-2 and of the common cold coronaviruses HCoV-NL63, HCoV-OC43 and HCoV-229E were spanned by overlapping peptide pools. The QIAamp micro DNA kit was used to extract genomic DNA from the cultured CD4+ T cells.

The study at large found these results: The study was limited by a small number of convalescent patients and lacked early post-infection timepoints. Among healthy vaccine recipients, nearly all vaccine-induced clones were SARS-CoV-2 mono-reactive, and only 1 of 255 was cross-reactive with common cold coronaviruses. Clones induced by infection and clones induced by vaccination both contracted markedly at late timepoints after vaccination, which fits with T cell responses waning over time.

Sequenced material: CD4+ T cells from PBMCs cultured with HCoV-NL63 spike peptides, taken after COVID-19 vaccination. This specimen's cell subset or site label, per the study, means: HCoV-NL63 spike overlapping peptide pool stimulation. The clonotype originates from a human donor who received a COVID-19 vaccine. Some clones in this sample may be carry-over from other donors' samples. The chain links TRBV24-1 with TRBJ2-1, with TRBD1 identical over 7 junction bases. The DNA sequence is given as TGTGCCACCAGTGATTCCACAGGGGAACTCTCCTACAATGAGCAGTTCTTC. Its product reads: CATSDSTGELSYNEQFF.